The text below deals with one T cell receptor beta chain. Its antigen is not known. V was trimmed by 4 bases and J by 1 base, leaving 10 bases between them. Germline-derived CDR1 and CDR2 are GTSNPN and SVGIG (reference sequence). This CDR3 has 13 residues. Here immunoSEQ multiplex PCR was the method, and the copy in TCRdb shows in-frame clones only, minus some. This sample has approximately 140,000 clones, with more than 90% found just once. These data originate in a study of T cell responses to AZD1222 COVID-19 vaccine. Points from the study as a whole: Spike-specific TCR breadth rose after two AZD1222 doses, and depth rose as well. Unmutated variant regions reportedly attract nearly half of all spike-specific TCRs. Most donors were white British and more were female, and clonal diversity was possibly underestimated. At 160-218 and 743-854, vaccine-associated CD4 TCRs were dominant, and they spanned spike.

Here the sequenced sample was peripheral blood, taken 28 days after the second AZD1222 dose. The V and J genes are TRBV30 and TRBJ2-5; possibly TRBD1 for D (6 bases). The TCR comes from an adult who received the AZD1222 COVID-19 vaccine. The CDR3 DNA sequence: TGTGCCTGGAATCTGGACAGCCAAGAGACCCAGTACTTC. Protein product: CAWNLDSQETQYF.